The T cell receptor (beta chain) described here comes from a study of CD8 T cells in ankylosing spondylitis. This CDR3 has 14 amino acids. Germline V gene sequence: CDR1 SGHRS, CDR2 YFSETQ. Findings and caveats of the study: Fewer than ten highly homologous variants made up a TCR beta motif that seemed to typify ankylosing spondylitis blood.

This clonotype has a count of ten or more. The antigen remains undetermined. Relative to the germline gene, one junction end is altered; a read error may explain this. For TCR beta, libraries came from quantitative 5'-RACE with molecular barcodes. TCRdb recomputed calls from the 5' RACE reads with MiXCR, one row per CDR3 protein. The repertoire holds about 240,000 distinct CDR3 sequences, with over 9.5% as singletons. Sequencing was done on a sample of blood, either unsorted or a sorted T cell fraction (not recorded which). The chain has TRBV5-1 and TRBJ1-1, with 7 bases identical to TRBD1. This clonotype was sampled from a male donor with ankylosing spondylitis or in good health (not recorded which). The CDR3: CASSLTGLNTEAFF. CDR3 bases: TGTGCCAGCAGCTTGACAGGGTTGAACACTGAAGCTTTCTTT. Variable domain in full (rest from reference TRBV5-1 and TRBJ1-1): KAGVTQTPRYLIKTRGQQVTLSCSPISGHRSVSWYQQTPGQGLQFLFEYFSETQRNKGNFPGRFSGRQFSNSRSEMNVSTLELGDSALYLCASSLTGLNTEAFFGQGTRLTVV.